This T cell receptor (beta chain) emerged from a study of shared clonotypes between healthy human individuals. The ends were cut back, 0 bases at V and 4 bases at J, with 13 bases in the middle. This CDR3 region has 15 residues. Germline CDR1 SGHRS, CDR2 YFSETQ. Some clones are missing from TCRdb's copy, which holds only in-frame ones; the method was immunoSEQ multiplex PCR. Here the sample spans around 940,000 clones, approximately 80% being singletons. Study conclusions and caveats: The generation probabilities recorded for non-shared clonotypes fell below those of clonotypes shared by all four donors.

On this clone itself: Its antigen is not known.

Sequencing used memory CD4+ T cells sorted from blood. Regarding subset: CD45RA-negative fraction. This chain uses TRBV5-1 with TRBJ1-1, with D perhaps matching TRBD1 (5 bases). The TCR was taken from a man aged 18 to 30 in good health. The CDR3 loop reads CASSLAAGRSTEAFF. The CDR3 DNA reads TGCGCCAGCAGCTTGGCCGCAGGGCGAAGCACTGAAGCTTTCTTT.